This T cell receptor (beta chain) derives from a study of cytomegalovirus exposure and HLA in healthy donors. Sequenced by immunoSEQ multiplex PCR; TCRdb stores in-frame clones only, minus some. The data hold about 64,000 clones, with roughly 94% observed a single time. This CDR3 region has 16 residues. Losses at the gene ends were 2 bases for V and 2 bases for J; bases not matched to a gene: 4. Looked up from germline, CDR1 is SGDLS and CDR2 is YYNGEE. The sequence was collected from a woman aged 18-29 years in good health and CMV-seropositive. The rearrangement links TRBV9 to TRBJ2-6; 7 bases match TRBD1. Sequencing was performed on PBMCs. The DNA of the CDR3 is TGTGCCAGCAGCGTTAACAGGGGAACTGGGGCCAACGTCCTGACTTTC. Its translation is CASSVNRGTGANVLTF.